Presented here are 19 T cell receptor beta chains from one specimen sequenced in a study of OX40 agonist ivuxolimab in advanced cancers. The assay was immunoSEQ multiplex PCR, and TCRdb's table has in-frame clones only and misses some. The table lists 35,000 to 40,000 clones, roughly 80% of them singletons. Here the sequenced sample was CD4+ or CD8+ T cells sorted from blood, taken in a trial of the OX40 agonist ivuxolimab. Receptors originate from an adult with an advanced solid tumor such as melanoma, head and neck, liver or kidney cancer.

V is TRBV25-1 and J is TRBJ2-3, with a possible D match to TRBD2 (6 bases). The germline CDR1 and CDR2 sequences are MGHDK and SYGVNS. Trimming stripped 5 bases from V and 4 bases from J, with 10 bases between. The CDR3 runs to 13 residues. The DNA of the CDR3 is TGTGCCAGCAGTCGGGACTTCGCAGATACGCAGTATTTT. Its translation: CASSRDFADTQYF. The variable domain in full, completed from reference TRBV25-1 and TRBJ2-3, reads EADIYQTPRYLVIGTGKKITLECSQTMGHDKMYWYQQDPGMELHLIHYSYGVNSTEKGDLSSESTVSRIRTEHFPLTLESARPSHTSQYLCASSRDFADTQYFGPGTRLTVL.

The count of this clone is one. This chain links TRBV6-1 with TRBJ2-7, with D possibly TRBD1 on 6 matching bases. Trimming took 6 bases from V and 2 from J, leaving 14 bases between them. The CDR3 spans 14 residues. The germline V gene has CDR1 MNHNS and CDR2 SASEGT. The CDR3 coding sequence is TGTGCCAGCAGGCTGTCGGGACAAGCCTACGAGCAGTACTTC. Translation: CASRLSGQAYEQYF.

The chain employs TRBV11-2 and TRBJ1-4, with D perhaps TRBD1 (5 bases). V shed 5 bases and J shed 6 bases, with 10 bases lying between them. The germline V gene encodes CDR1 SGHAT and CDR2 FQNNGV. The CDR3 has 13 amino acids. The CDR3 reads CASSPDSHEKLFF. The CDR3, as DNA: TGTGCCAGCAGCCCCGACAGTCATGAAAAACTGTTTTTT.

CDR3 in DNA: TGTGCCAGCAGCTTGGACGGGGGGACTGAAGCTTTCTTT. Its protein is CASSLDGGTEAFF. The chain has TRBV5-4 and TRBJ1-1; perhaps TRBD1 as D (5 bases). The CDR3 is 13 amino acids. Germline-derived CDR1 and CDR2 are SGHNT and YYREEE (reference sequence). Trimming left V 0 bases short and J 5 bases short, with 8 bases between.

The CDR3: CASKVDQNSPLHF. The DNA for the CDR3 is TGTGCCAGCAAAGTGGATCAAAATTCACCCCTCCACTTT. This chain uses TRBV6-1 with TRBJ1-6; D is unresolved. The length of the CDR3 is 13 residues. The germline V gene has CDR1 MNHNS and CDR2 SASEGT. Trimming took off 7 bases at V and 7 bases at J, with 11 bases between the two ends.

This chain links TRBV4-1 with TRBJ1-2; the match to TRBD1 covers 9 bases. Germline V gene sequence: CDR1 MGHRA, CDR2 YSYEKL. The J segment lost 1 base and the V segment lost 3 bases, leaving 6 bases of the junction unmatched. The CDR3 has 16 residues. The CDR3 coding sequence is TGCGCCAGCAGCCACACGCCGGGACAGGGTAACTATGGCTACACCTTC. This sequence encodes CASSHTPGQGNYGYTF.

This chain connects TRBV5-4 to TRBJ1-1; D is uncertain. V dropped 2 bases and J dropped 3 bases, with 8 bases sitting between them. Germline V CDR1 and CDR2: SGHNT, YYREEE (reference sequence). The CDR3 runs 13 residues. CDR3 sequence: CASSFWTDTEAFF. DNA of the CDR3: TGTGCCAGCAGCTTCTGGACTGACACTGAAGCTTTCTTT.

The chain employs TRBV12-5 and TRBJ1-1; D gene ambiguous. The length of the CDR3 is 13 residues. Looked up from germline, CDR1 is LGHNT and CDR2 is FRNRAP. The ends were cut back, 6 bases at V and 0 bases at J, with 8 bases in the middle. The CDR3 is CASGPRLNTEAFF. In DNA form, the CDR3 reads TGTGCTAGTGGCCCAAGATTGAACACTGAAGCTTTCTTT. Looking up the rest from reference TRBV12-5 and TRBJ1-1 gives the full variable domain: DARVTQTPRHKVTEMGQEVTMRCQPILGHNTVFWYRQTMMQGLELLAYFRNRAPLDDSGMPKDRFSAEMPDATLATLKIQPSEPRDSAVYFCASGPRLNTEAFFGQGTRLTVV.

This clone was recorded once. The rearrangement joins TRBV30 to TRBJ2-6; D possibly uses TRBD1 or TRBD2 (6 bases each). Trimming pared 1 base from V and 2 bases from J, leaving 12 bases between. Looked up from germline, CDR1 is GTSNPN and CDR2 is SVGIG (reference sequence). The CDR3 has 16 residues. CDR3 in amino acids: CAWSGRGAPGANVLTF. The CDR3, as DNA: TGTGCCTGGAGTGGAAGGGGGGCCCCTGGGGCCAACGTCCTGACTTTC.

The chain is built from TRBV30 and TRBJ2-7; 7 bases align to TRBD1. The germline V gene has CDR1 GTSNPN and CDR2 SVGIG (reference sequence). The junction had 11 bases not matched to a gene; V was cut back by 3 bases and J by 3 bases. The CDR3 sequence is 15 residues long. CDR3 DNA: TGTGCCTGGAGGGCAGGAGACAGGGCCCACTACGAGCAGTACTTC. It yields the protein CAWRAGDRAHYEQYF.

This chain links TRBV5-1 with TRBJ2-1; possibly TRBD1 for D (6 bases). Germline V lookup: CDR1 SGHRS, CDR2 YFSETQ. The CDR3 consists of 13 residues. V lost 4 bases and J lost 7, with 12 bases in between. DNA for the CDR3: TGCGCCAGCAGCGATTTACAGGGAAATGAGCAGTTCTTC. This translates into CASSDLQGNEQFF. The full variable domain, in which reference TRBV5-1 and TRBJ2-1 provide the parts outside the CDR3, is KAGVTQTPRYLIKTRGQQVTLSCSPISGHRSVSWYQQTPGQGLQFLFEYFSETQRNKGNFPGRFSGRQFSNSRSEMNVSTLELGDSALYLCASSDLQGNEQFFGPGTRLTVL.

The rearrangement links TRBV2 to TRBJ2-1; 8 bases align to TRBD1. Germline trimming cut 7 bases from V and 2 bases from J; bases unmatched to any gene: 1. The CDR3 runs 13 residues. CDR1 is SNHLY, CDR2 FYNNEI, per germline. The CDR3: CASTGQAYNEQFF. CDR3 bases: TGTGCCAGCACGGGACAGGCCTACAATGAGCAGTTCTTC.

V and J are TRBV6-5 and TRBJ1-5; weak D call: TRBD1 (5 bases). Germline V gene data show CDR1 as MNHEY and CDR2 as SVGAGI. Trimming took 6 bases from V and 2 from J, leaving 8 bases between them. This CDR3 has 13 residues. In DNA, the CDR3 is TGTGCCAGCAGGGGGCTCGGCAATCAGCCCCAGCATTTT. Protein product: CASRGLGNQPQHF.

The chain carries TRBV5-1 and TRBJ2-1; the D gene is possibly TRBD2 (6 bases). The CDR3 has 16 residues. Germline CDR1 and CDR2: SGHRS and YFSETQ. Trimming removed 0 bases from V and 8 bases from J, with 18 bases in between. The CDR3 region is CASSLAPGVGSDEQFF. Here the CDR3 DNA reads TGCGCCAGCAGCTTGGCCCCGGGAGTGGGTTCAGATGAGCAGTTCTTC.

V gene TRBV15 combines with J gene TRBJ2-7; 7 nucleotides align to TRBD2. The CDR3 consists of 16 residues. The germline CDR1 and CDR2 sequences are LNHNV and YYDKDF (reference sequence). Unmatched junction bases numbered 5, after V lost 0 bases and J lost 0 bases. The CDR3 sequence is CATSRDRREGSYEQYF. Here the CDR3 DNA reads TGTGCCACCAGCAGAGACCGGAGGGAGGGCTCCTACGAGCAGTACTTC.

V gene TRBV2 combines with J gene TRBJ2-7, with 10 bases that match TRBD1. J lost 4 bases, V lost 8 bases, and 8 bases had no gene match. CDR1 is SNHLY, CDR2 FYNNEI, per germline. The CDR3 has 14 amino acids. In DNA, the CDR3 is TGTGCCAGCTCCTTGACAGGGGGCCGATACGAGCAGTACTTC. This gives the protein CASSLTGGRYEQYF.

The rearrangement uses TRBV7-2 and TRBJ1-3, with D unclear. CDR3 length: 15 residues. Germline V gene sequence: CDR1 SGHTA, CDR2 FQGNSA. V was cut by 3 bases and J by 1 base, with 10 bases left in between. The CDR3 bases are TGTGCCAGCAGCTTCAGTCGGAGATCTGGAAACACCATATATTTT. It specifies CASSFSRRSGNTIYF.

CDR3 in DNA: TGTGCCAGCAGCTTAGTCGGGCAGGGGGGATCTTCCTATGAGCAGTTCTTC. Amino acid sequence: CASSLVGQGGSSYEQFF. The J gene is TRBJ2-1, the V gene TRBV7-8, with a tentative D call TRBD1 (7 bases). The V end was cut by 1 base, the J end by 8 bases, with 21 bases between. Germline V lookup: CDR1 SGHVS, CDR2 FQNEAQ. This CDR3 is 17 amino acids long. The full variable domain, rest sourced from reference TRBV7-8 and TRBJ2-1, is GAGVSQSPRYKVAKRGQDVALRCDPISGHVSLFWYQQALGQGPEFLTYFQNEAQLDKSGLPSDRFFAERPEGSVSTLKIQRTQQEDSAVYLCASSLVGQGGSSYEQFFGPGTRLTVL.

The genes are TRBV2 and TRBJ2-7; 8 positions agree with TRBD1. V gave up 6 bases and J gave up 3 bases; unmatched junction bases: 7. CDR3 length equals 14 residues. The germline CDR1 and CDR2 sequences are SNHLY and FYNNEI. The CDR3 is CASSQDREVYEQYF. CDR3 nucleotides: TGTGCCAGCAGCCAGGACAGGGAGGTCTACGAGCAGTACTTC.